This T cell receptor beta chain was retrieved from a study of early T cells in non-severe SARS-CoV-2 infection. At the level of the study: The authors sequenced bulk RNA from unsorted whole blood, leaving chains unpaired. Overall study results and limits: VDJdb-based matching was biased toward anti-spike CD8 responses and missed private and CD4 specificities.

CDR1 is KGHSH and CDR2 is LQKENI in the germline V gene. This CDR3 is built from 14 residues. V gave up 5 bases and J gave up 6 bases, with 13 bases separating them. Researchers attached unique molecular identifiers to individual cDNA molecules. TCRdb analysed the 5' RACE reads with MiXCR anew, one entry per CDR3 protein. Of about 58,000 distinct CDR3 sequences in the sample, 10% to 15% were seen once. This clonotype was counted at least ten times. Its matching antigen is unknown. Material: whole blood. The rearrangement links TRBV18 to TRBJ1-4; D is possibly TRBD1 (6 bases). This clonotype originated in an adult who was a healthcare worker with PCR-confirmed SARS-CoV-2 infection or an uninfected control (not recorded which). Here the CDR3 reads CASSELPGDEKLFF. CDR3 sequence (DNA): TGTGCCAGCTCAGAACTCCCAGGGGATGAAAAACTGTTTTTT.